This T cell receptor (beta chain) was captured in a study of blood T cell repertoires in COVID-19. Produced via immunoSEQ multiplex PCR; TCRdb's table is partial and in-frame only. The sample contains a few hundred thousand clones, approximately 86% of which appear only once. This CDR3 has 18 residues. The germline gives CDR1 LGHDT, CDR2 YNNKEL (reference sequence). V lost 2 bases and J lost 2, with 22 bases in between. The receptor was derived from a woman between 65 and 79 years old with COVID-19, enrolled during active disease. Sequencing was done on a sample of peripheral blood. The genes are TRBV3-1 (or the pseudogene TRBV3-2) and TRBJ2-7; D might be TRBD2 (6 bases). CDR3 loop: CASSQLTPKKEGTYEQYF. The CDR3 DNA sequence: TGTGCCAGCAGCCAATTAACTCCTAAAAAGGAGGGCACCTACGAGCAGTACTTC.